The 10 T cell receptor beta chains below all came from one sample that was sequenced in a study of blood T cells in healthy people across ages. It was with a sample-barcoded 5' primer and a J-beta primer mix that a second PCR of about 6 to 12 cycles was run. TCRdb recomputed calls from the 5' RACE reads with MiXCR, one row per CDR3 protein. The sample has over a million distinct CDR3 sequences, around 45% seen once; the top ten hold approximately 17%. The material sequenced was blood. These receptors were obtained from a woman in her fifties or sixties in good health.

This clonotype was seen more than once but under ten times. The rearrangement joins TRBV7-6 to TRBJ2-3, with 8 bases aligning to TRBD2. V gave up 5 bases and J gave up 3 bases; unmatched junction bases: 4. Per the germline V gene, CDR1 is SGHVS and CDR2 is FNYEAQ. This CDR3 is built from 14 residues. The CDR3 coding sequence is TGTGCCAGCAGCGTTAGCGGGGATACAGATACGCAGTATTTT. This gives the protein CASSVSGDTDTQYF.

Turning to this clonotype: A much larger clone lies one base from this, so it may be a read error. The chain carries TRBV7-2 and TRBJ2-7, with 12 bases lining up with TRBD2. Germline V gene lookup returns CDR1 SGHTA and CDR2 FQGNSA. Germline trimming cut 8 bases from V and 1 base from J; bases unmatched to any gene: 9. The length of the CDR3 is 16 residues. For the CDR3, the DNA is TGTGCCAGCGGCCCCCAGACTAGCGGGGGTTCCTACGAGCAGTACTTC. Translation gives CASGPQTSGGSYEQYF.

A few counts support this clonotype. V and J are TRBV2 and TRBJ2-5, with 14 nucleotides matching TRBD2. The closer fit of TRBJ2-7 to the DNA end suggests the J call may be wrong. The CDR3 runs to 16 residues. CDR1 and CDR2 (germline): SNHLY, FYNNEI. The CDR3 loop reads CASSERGLAGEYEQYF. As DNA, the CDR3 is TGTGCCAGCAGTGAAAGGGGACTAGCGGGGGAATACGAGCAGTACTTC.

This chain joins TRBV3-1 and TRBJ1-2, with a weak D call TRBD1 (5 bases). Per the germline V gene, CDR1 is LGHDT and CDR2 is YNNKEL (reference sequence). The ends were cut back, 2 bases at V and 8 bases at J, with 9 bases in the middle. This CDR3 spans 12 amino acids. CDR3 nucleotide sequence: TGTGCCAGCAGCCAAATGCGGGGCGGCTACACCTTC. Translated, it gives CASSQMRGGYTF.

This clonotype was observed a few times. V and J are TRBV5-1 and TRBJ1-1, with a possible D match to TRBD1 (5 bases). V gave up 4 bases and J gave up 3 bases, with 13 bases separating them. This CDR3 is built from 14 residues. Germline CDR1 reads SGHRS; CDR2 reads YFSETQ. The CDR3 region has the DNA TGCGCCAGCAGCAAGGGACCGTTCGACACTGAAGCTTTCTTT. Its protein product is CASSKGPFDTEAFF.

This clonotype has a handful of counts. The rearrangement joins TRBV5-1 to TRBJ2-2; 7 bases align to TRBD1. Germline V lookup: CDR1 SGHRS, CDR2 YFSETQ. V was pared by 4 bases and J by 5 bases, with 8 bases of the junction left unmatched. This CDR3 contains 15 residues. The CDR3 sequence: CASSTWTGGTGELFF. CDR3 nucleotides: TGCGCCAGCAGCACCTGGACAGGAGGAACCGGGGAGCTGTTTTTT.

J is TRBJ2-4 and V is TRBV27; TRBD2 aligns across 8 bases. The J call may not be correct, given that the DNA end is closer to TRBJ2-7. The germline V gene encodes CDR1 MNHEY and CDR2 SMNVEV (reference sequence). This CDR3 is 14 amino acids long. The CDR3 region is CASSRGLVPFEQYF. The CDR3 region has the DNA TGTGCCAGCAGTCGGGGACTAGTTCCCTTCGAGCAGTACTTC.

V gene TRBV27 combines with J gene TRBJ2-4; D unclear. TRBJ2-7 explains the end of the DNA better; the J call may be wrong. Per the germline V gene, CDR1 is MNHEY and CDR2 is SMNVEV (reference sequence). CDR3 length: 16 amino acids. CDR3 sequence reads: CASSLDLRSWAYEQYF. DNA of the CDR3: TGTGCCAGCAGTTTAGATTTACGGAGCTGGGCCTACGAGCAGTACTTC.

The genes are TRBV4-2 and TRBJ2-5; D ambiguous. Germline-derived CDR1 and CDR2 are LGHNA and YNFKEQ. Trimming took 2 bases from V and 1 from J, leaving 8 bases between them. This CDR3 has 14 residues. As DNA, the CDR3 is TGTGCCAGCAGCCAAACAGAAGTCCAAGAGACCCAGTACTTC. This codes for CASSQTEVQETQYF.

The gene calls are TRBV25-1 and TRBJ1-4; TRBD1 matches at 7 bases. V gave up 5 bases and J gave up 11 bases; unmatched junction bases: 11. CDR1 is MGHDK and CDR2 is SYGVNS in the germline V gene. This CDR3 is built from 14 residues. The CDR3 region has the DNA TGTGCCAGCAGTTACGAAGGACAGGTGAAGAAACTGTTTTTT. Translated, it gives CASSYEGQVKKLFF.